The 31 T cell receptor beta chains presented below share a single source sample, sequenced in a study of blood T cell repertoires in COVID-19. Clones were read by immunoSEQ multiplex PCR, and TCRdb kept only the in-frame ones, dropping some. This sample has some 250,000 clones; 91% occur once, and the top ten carry more than 1%. What was sequenced was PBMCs or T cells enriched from blood (not recorded which). The receptors here all came from a human donor in a cohort exposed to, infected with or recovered from COVID-19 (not recorded which). The donor label of this sample is uncertain.

The J gene is TRBJ2-7, the V gene TRBV7-2; a weak D match, TRBD2 (6 bases). The CDR3 is 15 residues long. V was clipped by 6 bases and J by 0 bases, with 15 bases between them. Germline CDR1 reads SGHTA; CDR2 reads FQGNSA. CDR3 bases: TGTGCCAGCAGACCTACTAGCCGGAGCTCCTACGAGCAGTACTTC. Protein product: CASRPTSRSSYEQYF.

CDR3 loop: CASSLAPGQGSYEQYF. DNA for the CDR3: TGTGCCAGCAGCTTGGCCCCGGGACAGGGTTCCTACGAGCAGTACTTC. This rearrangement joins TRBV5-8 to TRBJ2-7, with 9 bases that match TRBD1. This CDR3 has 16 residues. Germline V gene lookup returns CDR1 SGHTS and CDR2 YDEGEE. V lost 0 bases to trimming and J lost 1 base; unmatched junction nucleotides: 5.

The V and J genes are TRBV13 and TRBJ2-2; TRBD1 is a possible D gene (6 bases). Germline CDR1 PRHDT, CDR2 FYEKMQ (reference sequence). With 1 base removed from V and 0 bases from J, the gap between germline ends came to 6 bases. The CDR3 has 15 amino acids. CDR3 DNA: TGTGCCAGCAGCTTAGACAGGGCGAACACCGGGGAGCTGTTTTTT. This sequence encodes CASSLDRANTGELFF.

The chain uses TRBV29-1 and TRBJ1-5; D remains ambiguous. The germline gives CDR1 SQVTM, CDR2 ANQGSEA. V lost 5 bases to trimming and J lost 5 bases, with 16 bases between them. CDR3 length equals 14 residues. The CDR3 is CSVLCPTVDQPQHF. CDR3 nucleotide sequence: TGCAGCGTTCTTTGTCCCACGGTGGATCAGCCCCAGCATTTT.

The V and J genes are TRBV2 and TRBJ2-3; 11 positions agree with TRBD2. This CDR3 comprises 15 residues. CDR1 is SNHLY and CDR2 is FYNNEI in the germline V gene. J gave up 2 bases and V 3 bases, and 1 base lay outside the gene matches. The CDR3 nucleotides read TGTGCCAGCAGTGAGGGACTAGCGGCCACAGATACGCAGTATTTT. Protein product: CASSEGLAATDTQYF.

J is TRBJ1-3 and V is TRBV7-6; TRBD1 matches at 7 bases. V trimming: 4 bases; J trimming: 0 bases; junction bases outside the gene matches: 12. The CDR3 is made up of 18 amino acids. Per the germline V gene, CDR1 is SGHVS and CDR2 is FNYEAQ. The CDR3 bases are TGTGCCAGCAGCTCCATACGGACAGGACCCGTCTCTGGAAACACCATATATTTT. Translating it yields CASSSIRTGPVSGNTIYF.

The V gene is TRBV12-5, the J gene TRBJ1-2; D not certain. From germline, CDR1 is LGHNT and CDR2 FRNRAP. The germline V and J ends were trimmed by 1 base and 2 bases, with 8 bases remaining between them. The CDR3 has 14 residues. The CDR3 region is CASGLGQRNYGYTF. DNA of the CDR3: TGTGCTAGTGGTTTGGGGCAGAGGAACTATGGCTACACCTTC. The entire variable domain, with the rest obtained from reference TRBV12-5 and TRBJ1-2, is as follows: DARVTQTPRHKVTEMGQEVTMRCQPILGHNTVFWYRQTMMQGLELLAYFRNRAPLDDSGMPKDRFSAEMPDATLATLKIQPSEPRDSAVYFCASGLGQRNYGYTFGSGTRLTVV.

This chain joins TRBV3-1 (or the pseudogene TRBV3-2) and TRBJ2-7; D ambiguous. Germline assignment: CDR1 LGHDT and CDR2 YNNKEL (reference sequence). V was trimmed by 0 bases and J by 4 bases, leaving 4 bases between them. The CDR3 is 12 amino acids. As DNA, the CDR3 is TGTGCCAGCAGCCAAGAGCGATACGAGCAGTACTTC. It is translated as CASSQERYEQYF.

V and J are TRBV4-1 and TRBJ2-3; 9 bases fit TRBD2. From germline, CDR1 is MGHRA and CDR2 YSYEKL. CDR3 length equals 14 residues. V trimming: 0 bases; J trimming: 13 bases; junction bases outside the gene matches: 8. The CDR3 nucleotides are TGCGCCAGCAGCCAAGACGAGGGACTAGCCGGGAAGTATTTT. Protein sequence: CASSQDEGLAGKYF.

The V call is TRBV29-1, the J call TRBJ2-4, with 16 bases fitting TRBD2. CDR3 length equals 16 residues. The germline CDR1 and CDR2 sequences are SQVTM and ANQGSEA. With V trimmed by 6 bases and J by 6 bases, 8 bases remained unmatched. Here the CDR3 DNA reads TGCAGCGTGGCGGGACTAGCGGGGGGGCAAGGAAACATTCAGTACTTC. Its translation is CSVAGLAGGQGNIQYF. The variable domain in full, completed from reference TRBV29-1 and TRBJ2-4, reads SAVISQKPSRDICQRGTSLTIQCQVDSQVTMMFWYRQQPGQSLTLIATANQGSEATYESGFVIDKFPISRPNLTFSTLTVSNMSPEDSSIYLCSVAGLAGGQGNIQYFGAGTRLSVL.

The gene calls are TRBV6-5 and TRBJ2-1; D remains unclear. CDR3 length: 14 residues. CDR1 is MNHEY, CDR2 SVGAGI, per germline. Trimming stripped 6 bases from V and 2 bases from J, with 11 bases between. CDR3 amino acids: CASRTLLAYNEQFF. CDR3 DNA sequence: TGTGCCAGCAGGACCCTTCTAGCCTACAATGAGCAGTTCTTC.

The chain joins TRBV24-1 to TRBJ2-2; the D is unclear. V lost 5 bases to trimming and J lost 4 bases, with 4 bases between them. CDR1 and CDR2 from the germline V gene are KGHDR and SFDVKD. There are 12 residues in the CDR3. CDR3: CATSGLTGELFF. The CDR3 DNA reads as TGTGCCACCAGTGGTCTCACCGGGGAGCTGTTTTTT.

V gene TRBV11-2 combines with J gene TRBJ1-5; TRBD1 matches 9 bases. J was trimmed by 4 bases and V by 5 bases; bases with no gene match: 3. The length of the CDR3 is 14 residues. Per the germline V gene, CDR1 is SGHAT and CDR2 is FQNNGV. The DNA of the CDR3 is TGTGCCAGCAGCACTGGGACAGGGAATCAGCCCCAGCATTTT. Amino acid sequence: CASSTGTGNQPQHF.

The chain employs TRBV2 and TRBJ2-7, with D possibly being TRBD1 (5 bases). The V and J ends lost 3 bases and 0 bases respectively, with 15 bases between them. The germline V gene has CDR1 SNHLY and CDR2 FYNNEI. CDR3 size: 16 residues. The CDR3 bases are TGTGCCAGCAGTGATCGTGACAGATACAGCTCCTACGAGCAGTACTTC. Encoded protein: CASSDRDRYSSYEQYF.

The V gene is TRBV5-1, the J gene TRBJ1-4; 7 bases fit TRBD1. V lost 7 bases, J lost 2 bases, and 8 bases stayed unmatched. The CDR3 sequence is 15 residues long. CDR1 and CDR2 from the germline V gene are SGHRS and YFSETQ. This CDR3 is CASSTGSSTNEKLFF. CDR3 sequence (DNA): TGCGCCAGCTCGACAGGGTCTAGCACTAATGAAAAACTGTTTTTT.

V and J are TRBV4-2 and TRBJ1-2; TRBD1 matches at 8 bases. The CDR3 is 17 amino acids. CDR1 and CDR2 (germline): LGHNA, YNFKEQ. After removal of 1 base from V and 8 bases from J, the junction contained 15 bases not matched to a gene. This CDR3 is CASSQAVERTGFWGYTF. The DNA for the CDR3 is TGTGCCAGCAGCCAAGCGGTGGAACGGACAGGGTTTTGGGGCTACACCTTC.

The chain has TRBV6-5 and TRBJ1-5; possibly TRBD1 for D (5 bases). Germline CDR1 MNHEY, CDR2 SVGAGI. Deletions cut 6 bases from V and 7 bases from J, with 16 bases between. The CDR3 is 14 amino acids. In DNA form, the CDR3 reads TGTGCCAGCAGCATGGACGGACACGGGCAGCCCCAGCATTTT. It translates to CASSMDGHGQPQHF.

The chain recombines TRBV27 with TRBJ2-3, with a possible D match to TRBD2 (5 bases). The V end was cut by 6 bases, the J end by 0 bases, with 13 bases between. Germline V gene lookup returns CDR1 MNHEY and CDR2 SMNVEV (reference sequence). This CDR3 comprises 15 residues. CDR3 DNA: TGTGCCAGCAGCTCTGGACTCGCTAGCACAGATACGCAGTATTTT. Its translation is CASSSGLASTDTQYF.

The chain recombines TRBV30 with TRBJ1-5, with D unclear. This CDR3 has 13 amino acids. Trimming took 3 bases from V and 0 from J, leaving 6 bases between them. Germline lookup yields CDR1 GTSNPN and CDR2 SVGIG (reference sequence). The CDR3 DNA sequence: TGTGCCTGGAGCCACAATAGCAATCAGCCCCAGCATTTT. The encoded protein is CAWSHNSNQPQHF.

The chain has TRBV7-2 and TRBJ1-3; a weak D match, TRBD1 (5 bases). The CDR3 length is 15 residues. Germline values: CDR1 SGHTA, CDR2 FQGNSA. Trimming stripped 3 bases from V and 3 bases from J, with 12 bases between. CDR3 sequence reads: CASSFPGLGGNTIYF. As DNA, the CDR3 is TGTGCCAGCAGCTTCCCAGGGTTGGGTGGAAACACCATATATTTT.

J is TRBJ1-1 and V is TRBV4-3, with 10 bases identical to TRBD1. V lost 1 base to trimming and J lost 1 base; unmatched junction nucleotides: 3. The CDR3 extends over 16 amino acids. Per germline, CDR1 LGHNA and CDR2 YSLEER. As DNA, the CDR3 is TGCGCCAGCAGCCAAGGGACAGGGGGAGGGAACACTGAAGCTTTCTTT. It specifies CASSQGTGGGNTEAFF.

The chain joins TRBV5-1 to TRBJ1-1; TRBD1 might be the D (6 bases). This CDR3 contains 14 residues. Per the germline V gene, CDR1 is SGHRS and CDR2 is YFSETQ. Trimming took off 4 bases at V and 1 base at J, with 11 bases between the two ends. The CDR3, as DNA: TGCGCCAGCAGCGGGGGCAGGTCGAACACTGAAGCTTTCTTT. It specifies CASSGGRSNTEAFF.

V gene TRBV9 combines with J gene TRBJ1-1, with D unresolved. Germline V gene lookup returns CDR1 SGDLS and CDR2 YYNGEE. Trimming cost V 0 bases and J 4 bases, with 13 bases left between them. This CDR3 has 15 residues. The CDR3 DNA sequence: TGTGCCAGCAGCGTAGGGGCGGGTCTAGGCACTGAAGCTTTCTTT. It codes for CASSVGAGLGTEAFF.

To note about this clone: Other DNA variants within this sample encode the same CDR3. The chain couples TRBV9 to TRBJ2-1; TRBD2 aligns across 13 bases. CDR3 length equals 18 residues. Germline-derived CDR1 and CDR2 are SGDLS and YYNGEE. Trimming cost V 2 bases and J 0 bases; bases outside gene matches: 5. The CDR3 DNA follows: TGTGCCAGCAGCGTTGGACTAGCGGGGGCTAGCTCCTACAATGAGCAGTTCTTC. Translated, it gives CASSVGLAGASSYNEQFF. Complete variable domain (other parts from reference TRBV9 and TRBJ2-1): DSGVTQTPKHLITATGQRVTLRCSPRSGDLSVYWYQQSLDQGLQFLIQYYNGEERAKGNILERFSAQQFPDLHSELNLSSLELGDSALYFCASSVGLAGASSYNEQFFGPGTRLTVL.

The chain links TRBV28 to TRBJ2-4, with TRBD2 identical over 7 bases. Germline assignment: CDR1 MDHEN and CDR2 SYDVKM. The CDR3 length is 15 residues. The ends lost 8 bases at V and 1 base at J; junction bases unmatched: 8. CDR3 in DNA: TGTGCCAGCGGCGCCCGGGGGGTGGCCAAAAACATTCAGTACTTC. It yields the protein CASGARGVAKNIQYF.

V and J are TRBV5-4 and TRBJ2-1; perhaps TRBD1 as D (5 bases). The V end was cut by 4 bases, the J end by 5 bases, with 16 bases between. Germline V gene data show CDR1 as SGHNT and CDR2 as YYREEE (reference sequence). The CDR3 length is 15 residues. CDR3 in amino acids: CASSGPPQGNNEQFF. The CDR3 DNA reads TGTGCCAGCAGCGGGCCCCCCCAGGGAAACAATGAGCAGTTCTTC. Filled out from reference TRBV5-4 and TRBJ2-1, the complete variable domain reads ETGVTQSPTHLIKTRGQQVTLRCSSQSGHNTVSWYQQALGQGPQFIFQYYREEENGRGNFPPRFSGLQFPNYSSELNVNALELDDSALYLCASSGPPQGNNEQFFGPGTRLTVL.

This sequence joins TRBV2 and TRBJ2-2; 10 nucleotides align to TRBD2. Germline CDR1 is SNHLY and CDR2 is FYNNEI. The CDR3 spans 14 residues. The J segment lost 7 bases and the V segment lost 8 bases, leaving 7 bases of the junction unmatched. CDR3 nucleotides: TGTGCCAGCTCTGAGCGGGGGGGCGGCGGGGAGCTGTTTTTT. The encoded protein is CASSERGGGGELFF.

The CDR3 DNA reads as TGTGCCAGCAGCCAAGGACAGGGGGCTCAGCCCCAGCATTTT. This gives the protein CASSQGQGAQPQHF. The rearrangement links TRBV4-2 to TRBJ1-5; TRBD1 matches at 10 bases. The length of the CDR3 is 14 residues. Germline CDR1 LGHNA, CDR2 YNFKEQ. Losses at the gene ends were 1 base for V and 6 bases for J; bases not matched to a gene: 0.

This chain connects TRBV2 to TRBJ1-5; the match to TRBD1 covers 8 bases. J was trimmed by 3 bases and V by 5 bases; bases with no gene match: 6. This CDR3 has 15 amino acids. CDR1 SNHLY and CDR2 FYNNEI come from the germline V gene. This CDR3 is CASSPQGGNNQPQHF. The CDR3 DNA is TGTGCCAGCAGTCCACAGGGGGGGAACAATCAGCCCCAGCATTTT.

The J gene is TRBJ1-4, the V gene TRBV19; no clear D gene. The CDR3 extends over 19 amino acids. CDR1 LNHDA and CDR2 SQIVND come from the germline V gene (reference sequence). The V end lost 0 bases, the J end lost 0 bases, and 17 bases lay between the germline ends. CDR3: CASSIDGQTPLATNEKLFF. DNA of the CDR3: TGTGCCAGTAGTATAGACGGCCAGACACCCCTTGCAACTAATGAAAAACTGTTTTTT. Drawing the rest from reference TRBV19 and TRBJ1-4, the complete variable domain is DGGITQSPKYLFRKEGQNVTLSCEQNLNHDAMYWYRQDPGQGLRLIYYSQIVNDFQKGDIAEGYSVSREKKESFPLTVTSAQKNPTAFYLCASSIDGQTPLATNEKLFFGSGTQLSVL.

This chain links TRBV30 with TRBJ1-6; no clear D. The CDR3 has 13 amino acids. The V gene's germline CDR1 is GTSNPN and CDR2 SVGIG (reference sequence). With 0 bases removed from V and 6 bases from J, the gap between germline ends came to 6 bases. As DNA, the CDR3 is TGTGCCTGGAGTGTTAATAGTAATTCACCCCTCCACTTT. Protein product: CAWSVNSNSPLHF.